This T cell receptor beta chain was found in a study of PD-1 blockade in classical Hodgkin lymphoma. Study findings and constraints: Newly diagnosed patients had diversity similar to the baseline diversity of complete responders. After ASCT, patients who started nivolumab under 1 year later were excluded. A significant rise in TCR diversity was seen by C4D1 for CD4+ cells but not for CD8+ cells. Baseline TCR diversity was reportedly lower in newly diagnosed patients than in healthy donors. It was reported as lower still in relapsed/refractory patients.

Sequencing used immunoSEQ multiplex PCR; TCRdb keeps in-frame clones, though not all of them. The sample lists about 9,900 clones, 90% to 95% occurring once. Following autologous stem cell transplantation, relapse occurred in every patient, and exposure to brentuximab vedotin varied. Germline CDR1 SGHVS, CDR2 FQNEAQ. The CDR3 totals 14 residues. Trimming left V 1 base short and J 8 bases short, with 12 bases between. A note on this clone: Its target is unknown.

Sequencing used peripheral blood mononuclear cells (PBMCs), obtained at baseline. This chain joins TRBV7-8 and TRBJ1-5; a possible D gene is TRBD1 (5 bases). This TCR was recovered from a human donor with classical Hodgkin lymphoma. The CDR3 here is CASSLEAGREPQHF. The CDR3 DNA is TGTGCCAGCAGCTTAGAAGCGGGACGAGAGCCCCAGCATTTT.